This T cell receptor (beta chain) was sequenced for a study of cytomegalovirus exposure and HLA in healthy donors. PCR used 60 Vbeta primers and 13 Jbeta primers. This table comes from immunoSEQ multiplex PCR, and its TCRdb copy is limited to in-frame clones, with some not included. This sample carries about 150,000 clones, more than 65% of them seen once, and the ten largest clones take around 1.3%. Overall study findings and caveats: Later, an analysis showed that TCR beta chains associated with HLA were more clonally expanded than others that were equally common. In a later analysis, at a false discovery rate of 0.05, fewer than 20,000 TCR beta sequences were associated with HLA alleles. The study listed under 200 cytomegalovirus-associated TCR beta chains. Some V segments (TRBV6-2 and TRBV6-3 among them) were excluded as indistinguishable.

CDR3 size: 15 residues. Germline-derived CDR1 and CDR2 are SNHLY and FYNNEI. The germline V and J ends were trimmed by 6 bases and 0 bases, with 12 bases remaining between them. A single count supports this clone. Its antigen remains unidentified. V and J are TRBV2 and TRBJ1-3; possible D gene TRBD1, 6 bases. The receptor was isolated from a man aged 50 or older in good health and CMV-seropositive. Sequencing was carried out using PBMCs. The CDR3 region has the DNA TGTGCCAGCAGAGGACAGACCCGCTCTGGAAACACCATATATTTT. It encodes CASRGQTRSGNTIYF.